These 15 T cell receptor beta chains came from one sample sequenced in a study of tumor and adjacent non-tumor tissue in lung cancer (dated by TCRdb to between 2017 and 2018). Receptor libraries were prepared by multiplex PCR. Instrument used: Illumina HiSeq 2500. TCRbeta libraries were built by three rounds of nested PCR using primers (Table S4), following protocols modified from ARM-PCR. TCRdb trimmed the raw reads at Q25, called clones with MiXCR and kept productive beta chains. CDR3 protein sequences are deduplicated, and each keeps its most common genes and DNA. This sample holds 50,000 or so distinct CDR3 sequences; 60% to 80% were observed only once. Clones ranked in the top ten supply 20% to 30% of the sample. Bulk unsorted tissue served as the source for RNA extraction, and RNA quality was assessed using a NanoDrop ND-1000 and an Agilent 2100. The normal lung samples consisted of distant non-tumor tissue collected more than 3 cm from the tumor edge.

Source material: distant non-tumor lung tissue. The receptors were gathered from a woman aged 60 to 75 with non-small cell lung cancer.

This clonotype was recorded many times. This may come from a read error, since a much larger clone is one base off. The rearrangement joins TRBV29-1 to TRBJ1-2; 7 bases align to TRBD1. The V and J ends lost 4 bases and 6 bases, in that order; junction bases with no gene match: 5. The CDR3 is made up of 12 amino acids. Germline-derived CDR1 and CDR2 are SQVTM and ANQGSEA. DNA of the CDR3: TGCAGCGTTGGGGGACAGACTGATGGCTACACCTTC. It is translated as CSVGGQTDGYTF. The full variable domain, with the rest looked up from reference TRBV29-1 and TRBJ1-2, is SAVISQKPSRDICQRGTSLTIQCQVDSQVTMMFWYRQQPGQSLTLIATANQGSEATYESGFVIDKFPISRPNLTFSTLTVSNMSPEDSSIYLCSVGGQTDGYTFGSGTRLTVV.

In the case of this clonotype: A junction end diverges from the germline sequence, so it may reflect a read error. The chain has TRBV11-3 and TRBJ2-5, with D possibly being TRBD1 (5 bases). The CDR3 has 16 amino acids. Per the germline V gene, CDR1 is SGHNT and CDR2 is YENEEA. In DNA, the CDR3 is TGTGCCAGCAGCTTAAGGCCGGGCCCAGGGAAGGAGACACAGCACTTC. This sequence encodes CASSLRPGPGKETQHF.

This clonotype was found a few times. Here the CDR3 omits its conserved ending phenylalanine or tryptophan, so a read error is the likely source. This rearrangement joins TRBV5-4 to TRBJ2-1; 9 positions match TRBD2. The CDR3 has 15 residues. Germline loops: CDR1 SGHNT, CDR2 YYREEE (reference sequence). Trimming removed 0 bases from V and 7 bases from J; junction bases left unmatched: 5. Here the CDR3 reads CASSLDSGRSNEQFS. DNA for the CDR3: TGTGCCAGCAGCTTGGATAGCGGGAGAAGTAATGAGCAGTTCTCC.

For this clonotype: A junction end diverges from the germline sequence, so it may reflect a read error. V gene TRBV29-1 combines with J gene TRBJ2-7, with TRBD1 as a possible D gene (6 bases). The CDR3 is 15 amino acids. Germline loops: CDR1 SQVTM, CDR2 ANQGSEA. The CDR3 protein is CSVGGTPNSIYELYF. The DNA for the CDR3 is TGCAGCGTTGGGGGGACACCCAACTCAATCTACGAGCTGTACTTC.

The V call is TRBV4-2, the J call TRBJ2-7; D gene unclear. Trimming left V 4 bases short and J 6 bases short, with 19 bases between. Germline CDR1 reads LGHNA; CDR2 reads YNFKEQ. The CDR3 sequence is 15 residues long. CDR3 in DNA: TGTGCCAGCAGCCGACTTTTATCTTCCATCTTCGAGCAGTACTTC. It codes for CASSRLLSSIFEQYF.

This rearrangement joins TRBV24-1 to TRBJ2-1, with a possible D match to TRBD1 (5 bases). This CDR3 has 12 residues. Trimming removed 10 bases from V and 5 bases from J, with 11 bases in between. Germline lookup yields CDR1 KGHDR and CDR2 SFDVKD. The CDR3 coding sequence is TGTGCCACTAGTTTAGGGGACAATGAGCAGTTCTTC. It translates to CATSLGDNEQFF.

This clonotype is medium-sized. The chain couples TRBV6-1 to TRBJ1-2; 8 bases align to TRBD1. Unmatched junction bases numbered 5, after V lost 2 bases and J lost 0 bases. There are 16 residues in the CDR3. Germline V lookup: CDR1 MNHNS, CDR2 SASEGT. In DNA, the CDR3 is TGTGCCAGCAGTGAAAACCGGGACAGGCCTAACTATGGCTACACCTTC. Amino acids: CASSENRDRPNYGYTF.

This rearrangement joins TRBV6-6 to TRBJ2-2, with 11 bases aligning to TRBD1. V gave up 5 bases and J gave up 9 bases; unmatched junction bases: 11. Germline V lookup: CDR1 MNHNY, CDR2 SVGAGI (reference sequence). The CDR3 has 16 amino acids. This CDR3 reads CASSHPSGQGAWELFF. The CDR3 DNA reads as TGTGCCAGCAGTCACCCGTCCGGACAGGGGGCCTGGGAGCTGTTTTTT.

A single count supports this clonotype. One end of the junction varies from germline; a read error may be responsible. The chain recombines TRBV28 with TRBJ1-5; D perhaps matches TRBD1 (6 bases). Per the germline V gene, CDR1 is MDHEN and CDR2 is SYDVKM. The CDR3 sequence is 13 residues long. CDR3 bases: TGTGCCAGCAGTAGCGACAGGAATCAGCTCCAGCATTTT. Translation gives CASSSDRNQLQHF.

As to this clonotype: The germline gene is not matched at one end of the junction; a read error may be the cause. The CDR3 here is CASNLRAGVSYEQNF. DNA for the CDR3: TGTGCCAGCAACTTACGGGCAGGGGTCTCCTACGAGCAAAACTTC. The V gene is TRBV11-3, the J gene TRBJ2-7; TRBD1 might be the D (6 bases). The length of the CDR3 is 15 residues. The germline V gene encodes CDR1 SGHNT and CDR2 YENEEA.

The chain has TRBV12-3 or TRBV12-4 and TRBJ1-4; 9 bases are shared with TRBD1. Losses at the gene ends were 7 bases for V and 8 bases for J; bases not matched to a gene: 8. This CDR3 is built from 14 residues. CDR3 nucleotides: TGTGCCAGCAATTCGACAGGGGGAAACGAAAAACTGTTTTTT. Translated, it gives CASNSTGGNEKLFF.

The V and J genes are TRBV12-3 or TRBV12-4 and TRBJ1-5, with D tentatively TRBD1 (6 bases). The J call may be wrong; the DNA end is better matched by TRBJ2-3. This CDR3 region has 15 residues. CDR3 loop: CASSSCGQNNQPQYF. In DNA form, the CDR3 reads TGTGCCAGCAGTTCATGCGGACAGAACAATCAGCCCCAGTATTTT.

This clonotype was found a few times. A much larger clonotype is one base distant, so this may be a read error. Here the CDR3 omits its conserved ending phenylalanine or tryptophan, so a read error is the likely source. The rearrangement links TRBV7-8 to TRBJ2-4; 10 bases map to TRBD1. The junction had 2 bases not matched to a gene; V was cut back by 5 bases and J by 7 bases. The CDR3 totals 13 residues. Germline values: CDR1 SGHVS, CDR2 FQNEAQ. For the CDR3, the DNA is TGTGCCAGCAGCCCGGGACAGGGGAACATTCAGTACATC. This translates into CASSPGQGNIQYI.

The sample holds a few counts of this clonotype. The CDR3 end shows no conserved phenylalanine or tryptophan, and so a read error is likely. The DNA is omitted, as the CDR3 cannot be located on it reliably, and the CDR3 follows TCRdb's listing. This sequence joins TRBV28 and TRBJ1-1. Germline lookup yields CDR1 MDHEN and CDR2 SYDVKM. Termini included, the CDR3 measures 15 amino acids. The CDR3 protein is CASSLLPPIYTEAFS.

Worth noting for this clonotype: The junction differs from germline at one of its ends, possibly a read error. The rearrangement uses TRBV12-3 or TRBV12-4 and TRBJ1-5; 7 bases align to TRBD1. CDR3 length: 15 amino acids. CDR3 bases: TGTGCCAGCACCCCGACAGGGAAGTTAAGTCAGTCCCAGCATTTT. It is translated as CASTPTGKLSQSQHF.